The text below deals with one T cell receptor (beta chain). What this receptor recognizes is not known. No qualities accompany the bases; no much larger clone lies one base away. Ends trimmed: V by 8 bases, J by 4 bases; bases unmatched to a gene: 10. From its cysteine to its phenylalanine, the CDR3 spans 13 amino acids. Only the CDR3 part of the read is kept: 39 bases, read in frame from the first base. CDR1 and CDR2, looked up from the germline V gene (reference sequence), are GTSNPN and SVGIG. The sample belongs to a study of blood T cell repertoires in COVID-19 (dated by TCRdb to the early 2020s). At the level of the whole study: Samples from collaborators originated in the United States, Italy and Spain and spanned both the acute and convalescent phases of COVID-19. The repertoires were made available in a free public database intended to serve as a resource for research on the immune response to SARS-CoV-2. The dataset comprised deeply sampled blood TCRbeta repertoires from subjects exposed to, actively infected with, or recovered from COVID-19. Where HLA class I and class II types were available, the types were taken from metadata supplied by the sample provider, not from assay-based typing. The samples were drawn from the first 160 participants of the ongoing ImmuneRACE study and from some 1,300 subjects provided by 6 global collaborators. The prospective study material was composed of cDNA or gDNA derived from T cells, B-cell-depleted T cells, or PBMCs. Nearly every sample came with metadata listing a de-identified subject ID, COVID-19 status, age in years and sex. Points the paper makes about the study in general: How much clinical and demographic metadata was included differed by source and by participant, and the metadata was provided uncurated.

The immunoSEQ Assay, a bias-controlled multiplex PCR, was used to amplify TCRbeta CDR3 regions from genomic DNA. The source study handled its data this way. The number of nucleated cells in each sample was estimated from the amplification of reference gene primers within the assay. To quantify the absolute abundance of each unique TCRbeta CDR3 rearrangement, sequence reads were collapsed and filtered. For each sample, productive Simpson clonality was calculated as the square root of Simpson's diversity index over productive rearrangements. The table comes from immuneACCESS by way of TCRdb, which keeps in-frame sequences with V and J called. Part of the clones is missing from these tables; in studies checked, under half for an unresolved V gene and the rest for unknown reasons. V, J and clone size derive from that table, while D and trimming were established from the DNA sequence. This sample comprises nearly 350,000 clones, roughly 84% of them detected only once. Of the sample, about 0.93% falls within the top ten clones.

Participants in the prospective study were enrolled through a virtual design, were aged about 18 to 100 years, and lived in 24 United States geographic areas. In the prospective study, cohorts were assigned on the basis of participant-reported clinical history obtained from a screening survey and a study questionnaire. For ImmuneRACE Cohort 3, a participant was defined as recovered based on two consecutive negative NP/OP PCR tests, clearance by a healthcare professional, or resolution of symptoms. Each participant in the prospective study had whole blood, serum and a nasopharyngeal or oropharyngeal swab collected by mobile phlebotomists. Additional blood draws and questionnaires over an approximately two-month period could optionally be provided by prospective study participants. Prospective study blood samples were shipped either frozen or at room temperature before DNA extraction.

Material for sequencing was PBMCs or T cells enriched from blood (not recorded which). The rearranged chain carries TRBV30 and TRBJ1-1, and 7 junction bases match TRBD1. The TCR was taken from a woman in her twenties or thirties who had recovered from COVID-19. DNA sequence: TGTGCCCAAGGGAAAGGGGGCATCACTGAAGCTTTCTTT. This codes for CAQGKGGITEAFF.